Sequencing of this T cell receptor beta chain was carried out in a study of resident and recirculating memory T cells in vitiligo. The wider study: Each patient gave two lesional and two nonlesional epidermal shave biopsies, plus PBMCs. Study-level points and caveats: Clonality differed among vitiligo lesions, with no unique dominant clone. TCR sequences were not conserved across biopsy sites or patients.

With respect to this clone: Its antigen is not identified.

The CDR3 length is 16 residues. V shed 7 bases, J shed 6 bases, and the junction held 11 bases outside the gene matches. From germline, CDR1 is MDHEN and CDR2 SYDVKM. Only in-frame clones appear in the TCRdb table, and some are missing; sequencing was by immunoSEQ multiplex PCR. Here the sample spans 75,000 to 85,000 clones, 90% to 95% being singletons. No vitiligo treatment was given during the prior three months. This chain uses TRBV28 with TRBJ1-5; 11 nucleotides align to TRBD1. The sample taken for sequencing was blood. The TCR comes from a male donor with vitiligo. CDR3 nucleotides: TGTGCCAGCAAAAGATCCGGGACAGGGGGAACTCAGCCCCAGCATTTT. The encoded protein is CASKRSGTGGTQPQHF.